This T cell receptor (beta chain) was obtained from a study of cytomegalovirus exposure and HLA in healthy donors. The PCR was carried out with 60 Vbeta primers and 13 Jbeta primers. Measured with immunoSEQ multiplex PCR; TCRdb has only the in-frame clones, and not every one. The data hold tens of thousands of clones, with 70% to 85% observed a single time. Study-level findings and limits: TRBV6-2, TRBV6-3 and some other V segments were excluded as indistinguishable. Cytomegalovirus-associated TCR beta chains were listed, numbering 150 to 200.

From germline, CDR1 is GTSNPN and CDR2 SVGIG (reference sequence). Trimming stripped 2 bases from V and 6 bases from J, with 14 bases between. CDR3 length equals 13 residues. Details on this clone: Antigen unknown.

The sample taken for sequencing was PBMCs. The chain employs TRBV30 and TRBJ2-7; tentative D call: TRBD2 (6 bases). The receptor was derived from a man aged 25 to 40 in good health and CMV-seronegative. This chain's CDR3 is CAWSYNSGGEQYF. In nucleotides, the CDR3 is TGTGCCTGGAGTTACAATTCCGGGGGCGAGCAGTACTTC.